A selection of T cell receptor beta chains follows, all from one sample in a study of blood T cell repertoires in COVID-19. Only in-frame clones appear in the TCRdb table, and some are missing; sequencing was by immunoSEQ multiplex PCR. This repertoire shows fewer than 300,000 clones, roughly 87% found once; its top ten account for less than 15%. Material: peripheral blood. The source of these receptors is a human donor in a cohort sampled during active COVID-19. The CDR3 runs from the conserved cysteine through the conserved F or W. The D gene is left open where the match is weak. Clone size is not always given. Where it is, it says once, few, many or a class for expanded clones.

CDR3	size	D	V	J
CASSHGPSSGNTIYF	NA	NA	TRBV7-2	TRBJ1-3
CASSEFGSRELFF	NA	NA	TRBV6-1	TRBJ2-2
CAWTPSATNEKLFF	NA	NA	TRBV30	TRBJ1-4
CASSLTSVTYEQYF	NA	TRBD2	TRBV19	TRBJ2-7
CASSTAGVRNTIYF	NA	NA	TRBV19	TRBJ1-3
CASTGQGYSTGELFF	NA	NA	TRBV2	TRBJ2-2
CASSQSSGRGQPQHF	NA	NA	TRBV16	TRBJ1-5
CASSIRGQNSPLHF	NA	TRBD1	TRBV19	TRBJ1-6
CASSVTGVNTEAFF	NA	TRBD1	TRBV2	TRBJ1-1
CASSLSGGSSDTQYF	NA	TRBD2	TRBV7-7	TRBJ2-3
CAISGHRGLGYTF	NA	TRBD1	TRBV10-3	TRBJ1-2
CSASVGPSLFGGYTF	NA	NA	TRBV20-1	TRBJ1-2
CACQGAGTEAFF	NA	TRBD1	TRBV30	TRBJ1-1
CASSIDGGRPKQFF	NA	NA	TRBV19	TRBJ2-1
CASSQREWTEAFF	NA	NA	TRBV19	TRBJ1-1
CASSDGGGYGYTF	once	NA	TRBV6-1	TRBJ1-2
CASSLPGLGTEAFF	once	NA	TRBV28	TRBJ1-1
CASSESGQGGYEQYF	NA	NA	TRBV6-1	TRBJ2-7
CASSHPDSDKGQFF	NA	NA	TRBV4-1	TRBJ2-1
CATMADRAYGYTF	NA	TRBD1	TRBV15	TRBJ1-2
CASTRSDLTDTQYF	NA	NA	TRBV27	TRBJ2-3
CAWSGGGGIQYF	few	TRBD2	TRBV30	TRBJ2-4
CASSAQGGTEAFF	NA	NA	TRBV12-3/TRBV12-4	TRBJ1-1
CASFQWAYTGELFF	NA	NA	TRBV2	TRBJ2-2
CASSLWGTGTHEQFF	NA	NA	TRBV28	TRBJ2-1
CASSFGGSSYNEQFF	NA	NA	TRBV27	TRBJ2-1
CASSDTGLLTGQYF	NA	NA	TRBV7-9	TRBJ2-7
CASSEDYPETQYF	NA	NA	TRBV7-9	TRBJ2-5
CASSYSGQFYEQYF	NA	NA	TRBV6-6	TRBJ2-7
CASSPIGQAEGYTF	NA	TRBD1	TRBV18	TRBJ1-2
CASSHYLGQKEQYF	few	NA	TRBV4-2	TRBJ2-7
CASSLAADQGYEQYF	NA	NA	TRBV27	TRBJ2-7
CASRAQGGRGEKLFF	NA	TRBD1	TRBV6-5	TRBJ1-4
CASRLTGTNEQYF	NA	NA	TRBV28	TRBJ2-7
CASSLGAAGISYEQYF	once	NA	TRBV7-9	TRBJ2-7
CASSPMTGRGELFF	NA	TRBD1	TRBV18	TRBJ2-2
CASETSIYRGRIYEQYF	NA	TRBD1	TRBV28	TRBJ2-7
CASSYRTREETQYF	NA	NA	TRBV6-5	TRBJ2-5
CASSQQHNNSPLHF	NA	NA	TRBV3-1/TRBV3-2	TRBJ1-6
CASRQSASGNTIYF	few	NA	TRBV10-2	TRBJ1-3
CASSQGAGKTQYF	NA	NA	TRBV3-1/TRBV3-2	TRBJ2-5
CASSQDSGDRGPPQQYF	NA	TRBD1	TRBV4-1	TRBJ2-7
CASSLTGRNTEAFF	NA	NA	TRBV11-3	TRBJ1-1
CASSPTGLWGYTF	NA	TRBD1	TRBV5-1	TRBJ1-2
CASGSGTQETQYF	once	NA	TRBV11-2	TRBJ2-5
CASSTSGGAGNTIYF	NA	NA	TRBV6-5	TRBJ1-3
CAWRGTGTGNTIYF	NA	TRBD1	TRBV30	TRBJ1-3
CASSKSGTTNEQYF	NA	TRBD2	TRBV5-1	TRBJ2-7